Listed below are T cell receptor beta chains from one sample, sequenced in a study of shared T cell receptors in the human thymus. Sequencing was performed with immunoSEQ multiplex PCR; in TCRdb, only in-frame clones are kept and a portion is missing. The repertoire consists of hundreds of thousands of clones, with roughly 86% occurring once and the leading ten covering about 0.0094%. The data were also submitted as part of a second study, on human thymus T cells.

Sequencing input: thymocytes. These receptors all come from a boy in the first two years of life with a congenital heart defect. The CDR3 runs from the conserved cysteine through the conserved F or W. The D gene is left open where the match is weak. Rows may omit the clone size; those that give it use once, few, many or a size class.

clone size	J gene	V gene	D gene	CDR3 DNA	CDR3 protein
-	TRBJ1-5	TRBV15	-	TGTGCCACCAGCAGCAGGGGAAGCAATCAGCCCCAGCATTTT	CATSSRGSNQPQHF
once	TRBJ2-2	TRBV4-3	TRBD1	TGCGCCAGCAGCCAAGAGGGACAGACGAACCTCACCGGGGAGCTGTTTTTT	CASSQEGQTNLTGELFF
-	TRBJ2-7	TRBV6-1	TRBD2	TGTGCCAGCAGTGAAAGTTGGGCTAGCGGGTCCTACGAGCAGTACTTC	CASSESWASGSYEQYF
-	TRBJ1-2	TRBV29-1	TRBD1	TGCAGCGTTGATGACAGGGGGCCCCGTATATTGGACTACACCTTC	CSVDDRGPRILDYTF
-	TRBJ1-2	TRBV30	TRBD1	TGTGCCTGGCGGACAGGGAATAACTATGGCTACACCTTC	CAWRTGNNYGYTF
-	TRBJ1-5	TRBV27	-	TGTGCCAGCAGTTTACAGGGTGCCGCAAATCAGCCCCAGCATTTT	CASSLQGAANQPQHF
-	TRBJ2-5	TRBV28	TRBD2	TGTGCCAGCAGTTTACAGGGCGGGGGGTGTGGGGTCCAAGAGACCCAGTACTTC	CASSLQGGGCGVQETQYF
once	TRBJ2-7	TRBV9	TRBD2	TGTGCCAGCAGCGTAGGCGGGGGGGCCGGTTACGAGCAGTACTTC	CASSVGGGAGYEQYF
-	TRBJ1-6	TRBV6-1	-	TGTGCCAGCAGTGAAGAGAAAGCCAGGGCCTATAATTCACCCCTCCACTTT	CASSEEKARAYNSPLHF
-	TRBJ1-1	TRBV12-5	TRBD1	TGTGCTAGTGGTTTGGGGACAGGCACTGAAGCTTTCTTT	CASGLGTGTEAFF
-	TRBJ2-7	TRBV28	TRBD2	TGTGCCAGCATCGGACTAGCGAGCGCCTACGAGCAGTACTTC	CASIGLASAYEQYF
-	TRBJ2-1	TRBV11-3	TRBD1	TGTGCCAGCAGCCCCAAGGACAGGGGGAATGAGCAGTTCTTC	CASSPKDRGNEQFF
-	TRBJ2-7	TRBV27	-	TGTGCCAGCAGTCCCAACTTGAAGCAAAGCGGCTACGAGCAGTACTTC	CASSPNLKQSGYEQYF
-	TRBJ2-7	TRBV2	-	TGTGCCAGCAAGCCATTTTCGGGACAACCATGGGTTGCGGACTACGAGCAGTACTTC	CASKPFSGQPWVADYEQYF
-	TRBJ1-2	TRBV4-3	TRBD1	TGCGCCAGCAGCCAAGCAACAGGGGAACGCTATGGCTACACCTTC	CASSQATGERYGYTF
-	TRBJ2-5	TRBV28	TRBD2	TGTGCCACCGCTCCGGGACTAGGAAAAGAGACCCAGTACTTC	CATAPGLGKETQYF
-	TRBJ2-1	TRBV30	-	TGTGCCTGGAGTGTTTGGCCTTCAGGTACATCCTACAATGAGCAGTTCTTC	CAWSVWPSGTSYNEQFF
-	TRBJ1-2	TRBV28	TRBD1	TGTGCCAGCAGTACGCTCCCCCGGGGACAGGCCCCTCCTAACTATGGCTACACCTTC	CASSTLPRGQAPPNYGYTF
-	TRBJ2-1	TRBV5-4	-	TGTGCCAGCAGCCACCGGTTTTGGCCTCGAGCGGGCGCCTACAATGAGCAGTTCTTC	CASSHRFWPRAGAYNEQFF
-	TRBJ1-4	TRBV5-4	-	TGTGCCAGCAGCATACAGGGTTTGGGTGAAAAACTGTTTTTT	CASSIQGLGEKLFF
-	TRBJ1-1	TRBV30	-	TGTGCCTGGACCAATGGGCCAAACACTGAAGCTTTCTTT	CAWTNGPNTEAFF
-	TRBJ2-7	TRBV7-9	TRBD1	TGTGCCAGCAGCTTACATGGACAGGCCTACGAGCAGTACTTC	CASSLHGQAYEQYF
-	TRBJ2-7	TRBV2	-	TGTGCCAGCAGTGAAAGAGAGAGACAGCCCTTTGGGTACGAGCAGTACTTC	CASSERERQPFGYEQYF
-	TRBJ2-7	TRBV7-8	TRBD1	TGTGCCAGCAGCGCCACCGGGACAGGATCCTACGAGCAGTACTTC	CASSATGTGSYEQYF
-	TRBJ1-4	TRBV4-3	TRBD1	TGCGCCAGCAGCCAAGGGAGGGGGCCCGGTGAAAAACTGTTTTTT	CASSQGRGPGEKLFF
-	TRBJ2-3	TRBV7-9	TRBD1	TGTGCCAGCAGCAAGGACAGGGGCGGTACAGATACGCAGTATTTT	CASSKDRGGTDTQYF
-	TRBJ1-1	TRBV5-1	TRBD1	TGCGCCAGCAGCAGGTCGGGACAGAATAACACTGAAGCTTTCTTT	CASSRSGQNNTEAFF
few	TRBJ1-1	TRBV6-5	-	TGTGCCAGCAGTCGATGGACAGAACTGGGGACTGAAGCTTTCTTT	CASSRWTELGTEAFF
once	TRBJ1-5	TRBV18	TRBD1	TGTGCCAGCTCACGGACAGGGGGCCTAGGTGATCAGCCCCAGCATTTT	CASSRTGGLGDQPQHF
-	TRBJ2-4	TRBV25-1	TRBD2	TGTGCCAGCAGCGGGGGGGGGCCCAAAAACATTCAGTACTTC	CASSGGGPKNIQYF
-	TRBJ1-4	TRBV28	TRBD1	TGTGCCAGCAGTTTAGAGGACAGGGAAGGTGAAAAACTGTTTTTT	CASSLEDREGEKLFF
-	TRBJ1-4	TRBV6-5	-	TGTGCCAGCCGGGTCATACCGTCCACTAATGAAAAACTGTTTTTT	CASRVIPSTNEKLFF
-	TRBJ1-1	TRBV5-8	TRBD1	TGTGCCAGCAGCTTGTCGCGGGACAGGGTTTATAGTGAAGCTTTCTTT	CASSLSRDRVYSEAFF
-	TRBJ2-7	TRBV4-2	TRBD2	TGTGCCAGCAGCCAAAAACCCTTAGGGACTAGCGGGGGTGCGGGTCCCTACGAGCAGTACTTC	CASSQKPLGTSGGAGPYEQYF
-	TRBJ1-3	TRBV28	-	TGTGCCAGCAGTTTACGACACCACTCTGGAAACACCATATATTTT	CASSLRHHSGNTIYF
once	TRBJ1-6	TRBV27	-	TGTGCCAGCAGTTTAAATTTGAGCAGGGGTGGGTCACCCCTCCACTTT	CASSLNLSRGGSPLHF
-	TRBJ2-1	TRBV27	TRBD2	TGTGCCAGCAGCCCCCCGGGACTAGCGCGTAATTCTGGGTACAATGAGCAGTTCTTC	CASSPPGLARNSGYNEQFF
-	TRBJ1-2	TRBV10-3	TRBD1	TGTGCCATCCGCCAGGGGGAAGATGGCTACACCTTC	CAIRQGEDGYTF
-	TRBJ2-1	TRBV6-6	TRBD2	TGTGCCAGCAGGGAGGGACTAGCGGGGGAAAGGGATGAGCAGTTCTTC	CASREGLAGERDEQFF
-	TRBJ2-5	TRBV6-6	TRBD2	TGTGCCAGCAGTTATCCGGGACTAGCGGGAGGGGAGACCCAGTACTTC	CASSYPGLAGGETQYF
-	TRBJ1-6	TRBV30	TRBD1	TGTGCCTGCACCACGATGGGACAGGGGGCTTTTTCACCCCTCCACTTT	CACTTMGQGAFSPLHF
-	TRBJ2-1	TRBV9	TRBD2	TGTGCCAGCAGCCCCTTTGGCAGGACTAGCGGAAGAACTGAGCAGTTCTTC	CASSPFGRTSGRTEQFF